These T cell receptor beta chains were read from a single sample in a study of early T cells in non-severe SARS-CoV-2 infection. TCRdb called the 5' RACE reads again in MiXCR, with one record for every CDR3 protein. The table shows around 25,000 distinct CDR3 sequences, with roughly 6% occurring only once. Sample: whole blood. Receptor source: an adult who was a healthcare worker with PCR-confirmed SARS-CoV-2 infection or an uninfected control (not recorded which). Both conserved end residues are part of each CDR3. D genes are given only for firm matches. The size of a clone is reported for some rows only, either as once, few or many, or as a class for expanded clones.

v_call	j_call	clone_size	d_call	cdr3_aa	cdr3_nt
TRBV4-2	TRBJ1-5	many	-	CASSQDPLPTGSNQPQHF	TGTGCCAGCAGCCAAGACCCCTTGCCAACAGGGAGCAATCAGCCCCAGCATTTT
TRBV11-2	TRBJ1-6	-	-	CASSLLVRGRGSPLHF	TGTGCCAGCAGCTTATTGGTGCGGGGGCGCGGATCACCCCTCCACTTT
TRBV7-3	TRBJ2-3	few	-	CASSPGQPTDTQYF	TGTGCCAGCAGCCCCGGACAACCCACAGATACGCAGTATTTT
TRBV5-1	TRBJ1-1	many	TRBD1	CASSAGQGWSTEAFF	TGCGCCAGCAGCGCTGGACAGGGTTGGAGCACTGAAGCTTTCTTT
TRBV11-1	TRBJ1-3	many	-	CASSFATNPGNTIYF	TGTGCCAGCAGCTTCGCGACAAATCCTGGAAACACCATATATTTT
TRBV2	TRBJ2-3	-	TRBD1	CASEGRTGDTDTQYF	TGTGCCAGCGAAGGTCGGACAGGAGACACAGATACGCAGTATTTT
TRBV5-1	TRBJ1-1	few	-	CASSQGRPLNTEAFF	TGCGCCAGCAGCCAGGGGAGGCCGTTGAACACTGAAGCTTTCTTT
TRBV20-1	TRBJ1-6	many	-	CSAVHPTGRNSPLHF	TGCAGTGCTGTTCATCCAACAGGGCGCAATTCACCCCTCCACTTT
TRBV28	TRBJ2-7	many	-	CASREGVYEQYF	TGTGCCAGCAGGGAGGGGGTTTACGAGCAGTACTTC
TRBV5-5	TRBJ2-5	-	-	CASSWDILQETQYF	TGTGCCAGCAGCTGGGACATCTTACAAGAGACCCAGTACTTC
TRBV3-1	TRBJ1-6	many	-	CASSQGRGVGRPPLHF	TGTGCCAGCAGCCAAGGCAGGGGTGTAGGTAGGCCACCCCTCCACTTT
TRBV10-2	TRBJ1-5	many	-	CASSEWGAPVAQHF	TGCGCCAGCAGTGAGTGGGGAGCCCCGGTGGCCCAGCATTTT
TRBV4-1	TRBJ2-5	-	-	CASSPVNNGRETQYF	TGCGCCAGCAGCCCCGTAAACAACGGTCGAGAGACCCAGTACTTC
TRBV9	TRBJ1-1	many	-	CASSPRGGAEAFF	TGTGCCAGCAGCCCCCGGGGGGGCGCTGAAGCTTTCTTT
TRBV19	TRBJ2-1	few	-	CASSMTVANEQFF	TGTGCCAGTAGTATGACCGTAGCGAATGAGCAGTTCTTC
TRBV18	TRBJ2-1	-	-	CASSPALGNEQFF	TGTGCCAGCTCGCCGGCCCTGGGAAATGAGCAGTTCTTC
TRBV15	TRBJ1-1	-	-	CATSRLQGGGTEAFF	TGTGCCACCAGCAGACTCCAAGGGGGGGGCACTGAAGCTTTCTTT
TRBV2	TRBJ2-5	many	-	CASSDRIETQYF	TGTGCCAGCAGCGACAGAATCGAGACCCAGTACTTC
TRBV18	TRBJ1-2	-	-	CASSQSTSNYGYTF	TGTGCCAGCTCACAGTCTACATCTAACTATGGCTACACCTTC
TRBV7-2	TRBJ1-6	many	-	CASSLAPRGSSSYNSPLHF	TGTGCCAGCAGCCTAGCCCCGCGGGGCTCGAGCTCCTATAATTCACCCCTCCACTTT
TRBV20-1	TRBJ2-1	-	-	CSARRASSYNEQFF	TGCAGTGCTAGACGGGCTAGCTCCTACAATGAGCAGTTCTTC
TRBV20-1	TRBJ2-7	-	TRBD2	CSASRLAGTYEQYF	TGCAGTGCTAGTCGGCTAGCGGGAACCTACGAGCAGTACTTC
TRBV20-1	TRBJ1-1	many	-	CSARHAVNTEAFF	TGCAGTGCCCGACACGCCGTGAACACTGAAGCTTTCTTT
TRBV11-2	TRBJ2-7	few	-	CASSLGGAGWPHF	TGTGCCAGCAGCTTAGGAGGAGCGGGTTGGCCCCACTTC
TRBV6-5	TRBJ2-7	many	TRBD1	CASSEGTGSSYEQYF	TGTGCCAGCAGTGAGGGGACAGGGAGCTCCTACGAGCAGTACTTC
TRBV5-8	TRBJ2-7	few	TRBD1	CASSLDRGHEQYF	TGTGCCAGCAGCTTAGACAGGGGCCACGAGCAGTACTTC
TRBV20-1	TRBJ1-5	medium-sized	TRBD1	CSAPRDSLNQPQHF	TGCAGTGCTCCCCGGGACAGTCTCAATCAGCCCCAGCATTTT